Presented here are 15 T cell receptor beta chains from one specimen sequenced in a study of blood T cells in healthy people across ages. Sample-barcoded 5' priming and a J-beta primer mix drove a second PCR of about 7 to 11 cycles. A single record per CDR3 protein comes from TCRdb applying MiXCR to the 5' RACE reads. The sample has approximately 830,000 distinct CDR3 sequences, 62% seen once; the top ten hold approximately 30%. The source material was blood. The origin of the receptors is a man aged 25 to 45 in good health.

The rearrangement uses TRBV5-1 and TRBJ2-1, with 10 bases that match TRBD1. V shed 3 bases, J shed 4 bases, and the junction held 4 bases outside the gene matches. The CDR3 extends over 15 amino acids. Per the germline V gene, CDR1 is SGHRS and CDR2 is YFSETQ. The CDR3 nucleotides are TGCGCCAGCAGCTCGACAGGGGGCATTTACAATGAGCAGTTCTTC. Amino acid sequence: CASSSTGGIYNEQFF.

The chain joins TRBV7-6 to TRBJ2-7, with a possible D match to TRBD2 (6 bases). With the DNA end fitting TRBJ2-5 better, the J assignment may be wrong. CDR1 is SGHVS and CDR2 is FNYEAQ in the germline V gene. This CDR3 has 14 residues. The CDR3 region is CASSLAGRRGTQYF. As DNA, the CDR3 is TGTGCCAGCAGCTTAGCAGGGCGGAGGGGGACCCAGTACTTC.

The chain has TRBV7-9 and TRBJ2-1; tentatively, D is TRBD1 (6 bases). The CDR3 loop spans 17 amino acids. V lost 4 bases to trimming and J lost 4 bases, with 20 bases between them. The germline V gene has CDR1 SEHNR and CDR2 FQNEAQ (reference sequence). The CDR3 DNA is TGTGCCAGCAGCTCCCGTGGGGGCGAAACCACATACAATGAGCAGTTCTTC. Amino acids: CASSSRGGETTYNEQFF.

V is TRBV12-3 or TRBV12-4 and J is TRBJ1-6, with D uncertain. V was trimmed by 2 bases and J by 11 bases, leaving 19 bases between them. This CDR3 is built from 16 residues. This CDR3 reads CASSLINPAGSTPLHF. The CDR3 DNA sequence: TGTGCCAGCAGTTTAATTAATCCGGCAGGCTCTACACCCCTCCACTTT.

This clonotype was recorded a few times. The chain is built from TRBV29-1 and TRBJ2-7; TRBD1 matches 9 bases. The J segment lost 2 bases and the V segment lost 6 bases, leaving 8 bases of the junction unmatched. CDR3 length: 14 residues. In germline, CDR1 is SQVTM, CDR2 ANQGSEA. The CDR3 DNA reads TGCAGCGTCGGAGGGGGACAGGGTACCTACGAGCAGTACTTC. It translates to CSVGGGQGTYEQYF.

This clonotype was seen a few times. This chain connects TRBV9 to TRBJ1-2; 7 nucleotides match TRBD1. Trimming at V came to 3 bases and at J to 0 bases, leaving 5 bases not matched to a gene. The CDR3 has 15 amino acids. In germline, CDR1 is SGDLS, CDR2 YYNGEE. This CDR3 is CASSGQGFTNYGYTF. The CDR3 DNA reads TGTGCCAGCAGCGGACAGGGCTTTACTAACTATGGCTACACCTTC.

This clonotype was detected once. The CDR3 region is CASSFWGFRSGANVLTF. The CDR3 region has the DNA TGTGCCAGCAGCTTTTGGGGGTTCCGCTCTGGGGCCAACGTCCTGACTTTC. This rearrangement joins TRBV7-3 to TRBJ2-6; either TRBD1 or TRBD2 may supply D (5 bases each). Germline V gene lookup returns CDR1 SGHTA and CDR2 FQGTGA. The CDR3 totals 17 residues. Trimming left V 3 bases short and J 0 bases short, with 12 bases between.

This clonotype turned up a few times. The rearrangement joins TRBV7-9 to TRBJ1-6, with 7 positions matching TRBD1. Germline V gene sequence: CDR1 SEHNR, CDR2 FQNEAQ (reference sequence). This CDR3 has 14 residues. V was clipped by 5 bases and J by 10 bases; unmatched bases: 8. The CDR3 DNA reads TGTGCCAGCAGCGCCCGACAGGGTCAATCACCCCTCCACTTT. It encodes CASSARQGQSPLHF. The entire variable domain, with the rest obtained from reference TRBV7-9 and TRBJ1-6, is as follows: DTGVSQNPRHKITKRGQNVTFRCDPISEHNRLYWYRQTLGQGPEFLTYFQNEAQLEKSRLLSDRFSAERPKGSFSTLEIQRTEQGDSAMYLCASSARQGQSPLHFGNGTRLTVT.

The chain is built from TRBV29-1 and TRBJ1-2; 7 nucleotides align to TRBD1. Per germline, CDR1 SQVTM and CDR2 ANQGSEA. The CDR3 runs to 11 residues. The junction had 4 bases not matched to a gene; V was cut back by 7 bases and J by 5 bases. The CDR3 nucleotides are TGCAGCGAAGGACAGGAGTATGGCTACACCTTC. Translating it yields CSEGQEYGYTF.

The chain combines TRBV7-2 with TRBJ2-5; 13 nucleotides agree with TRBD2. The germline V gene has CDR1 SGHTA and CDR2 FQGNSA. J lost 2 bases, V lost 5 bases, and 8 bases had no gene match. The CDR3 runs to 17 residues. CDR3 nucleotides: TGTGCCAGCAGCGCTAGGGGACTAGCGGGGTTACAAGAGACCCAGTACTTC. Protein sequence: CASSARGLAGLQETQYF. Supplemented by reference TRBV7-2 and TRBJ2-5, the full variable domain reads GAGVSQSPSNKVTEKGKDVELRCDPISGHTALYWYRQSLGQGLEFLIYFQGNSAPDKSGLPSDRFSAERTGGSVSTLTIQRTQQEDSAVYLCASSARGLAGLQETQYFGPGTRLLVL.

The chain uses TRBV27 and TRBJ2-4; D remains ambiguous. Judging by the DNA end, TRBJ2-7 fits better; the J call may be wrong. CDR3 length equals 16 residues. The germline V gene encodes CDR1 MNHEY and CDR2 SMNVEV (reference sequence). CDR3 nucleotide sequence: TGTGCCAGCAGTTTATCGAGACTCACTCGAAGCTACGAGCAGTACTTC. It encodes CASSLSRLTRSYEQYF.

V usage is TRBV6-5 and J usage is TRBJ2-7; D gene unclear. The germline V gene encodes CDR1 MNHEY and CDR2 SVGAGI. The V end was cut by 4 bases, the J end by 10 bases, with 17 bases between. The CDR3 contains 13 residues. The CDR3 sequence: CASSSMGGEAQYF. CDR3 DNA sequence: TGTGCCAGCAGTTCCATGGGCGGTGAGGCCCAGTACTTC.

The rearrangement joins TRBV19 to TRBJ2-7; 9 nucleotides match TRBD1. The DNA end lines up better with TRBJ2-5; the J call may be wrong. Germline assignment: CDR1 LNHDA and CDR2 SQIVND (reference sequence). The CDR3 totals 14 residues. The CDR3 sequence is CASSIWTGEETQYF. CDR3 bases: TGTGCCAGTAGTATATGGACAGGGGAAGAGACCCAGTACTTC.

This clonotype has only one observation. The V and J genes are TRBV20-1 and TRBJ1-5; D uncertain. CDR3 length equals 15 residues. CDR1 is DFQATT and CDR2 is SNEGSKA in the germline V gene (reference sequence). V lost 2 bases and J 2 bases, leaving 13 bases between the germline ends. CDR3 nucleotides: TGCAGTGCTAGATTACCAGGTTTGGGCAATCAGCCCCAGCATTTT. Translation gives CSARLPGLGNQPQHF.

In this sample, this clonotype turned up a few times. The chain uses TRBV2 and TRBJ2-5, with D possibly TRBD1 on 6 matching bases. The DNA end is more similar to TRBJ2-7, so the J call may be wrong. Germline lookup yields CDR1 SNHLY and CDR2 FYNNEI. This CDR3 region has 14 residues. CDR3 residues: CASRPQGSPYEQYF. The CDR3 DNA reads TGTGCCAGCAGACCACAGGGCAGCCCCTACGAGCAGTACTTC.